This TCR beta chain was retrieved from a study of monozygotic twins with inflammatory bowel disease. Study conclusions and caveats: Twin pairs that were concordant did not differ from discordant pairs in repertoire similarity, possibly from limited power. IBD patients shared fewer clonotypes with other individuals than healthy twins, especially patients with disease activity signs. Support for any single strong IBD-associated signal or clonotype was not found.

Per the germline V gene, CDR1 is SGHRS and CDR2 is YFSETQ. The CDR3 covers 16 residues. As regards this clonotype: Its antigen is undetermined.

TCRdb reprocessed the 5' RACE reads, keeping one entry per CDR3 protein, no DNA. The repertoire table contains approximately 150,000 distinct CDR3 sequences. The chain carries TRBV5-1 and TRBJ2-3; TCRdb indicates TRBD1, and absent DNA this call remains unverified. Sequencing input: blood. The clonotype comes from a human donor with ulcerative colitis or Crohn's disease, or a healthy co-twin of an affected twin (not recorded which). The CDR3 region is CASSLGDPLSTDTQYF.